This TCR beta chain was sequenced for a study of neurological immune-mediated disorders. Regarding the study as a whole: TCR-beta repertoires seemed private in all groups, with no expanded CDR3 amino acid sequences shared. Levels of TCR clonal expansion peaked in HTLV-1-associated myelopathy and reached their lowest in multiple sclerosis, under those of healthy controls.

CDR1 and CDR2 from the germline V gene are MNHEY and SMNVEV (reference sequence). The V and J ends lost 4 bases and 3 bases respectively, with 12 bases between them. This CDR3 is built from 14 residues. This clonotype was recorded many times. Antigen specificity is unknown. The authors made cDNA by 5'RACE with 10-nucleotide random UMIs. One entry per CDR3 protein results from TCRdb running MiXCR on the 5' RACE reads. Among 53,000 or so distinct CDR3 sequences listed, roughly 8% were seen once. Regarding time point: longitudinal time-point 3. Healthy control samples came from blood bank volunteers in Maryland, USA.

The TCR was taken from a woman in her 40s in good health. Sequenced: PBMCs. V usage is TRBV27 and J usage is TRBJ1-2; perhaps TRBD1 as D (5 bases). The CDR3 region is CASSWDRQYYGYTF. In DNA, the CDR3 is TGTGCCAGCAGTTGGGACCGCCAGTACTATGGCTACACCTTC.